The sample holds a few counts of the clone carrying this T cell receptor (beta chain). The target antigen is unknown. The sample originates from a study of T cells in localized non-small cell lung cancer. Trimming at V came to 4 bases and at J to 2 bases, leaving 4 bases not matched to a gene. The germline V gene has CDR1 LNHNV and CDR2 YYDKDF (reference sequence). CDR3 length: 16 residues. The method was immunoSEQ multiplex PCR; TCRdb's version includes in-frame clones alone and lacks a portion of them. The sample consists of roughly 3,200 clones, around two fifths of them appearing once. Broader study findings: There was an association of higher blood T cell density with longer overall survival. Tumor trailed uninvolved adjacent lung in T cell clonality, which peaked there. Within adjacent lung there appeared a median approximately 62 of the top 100 tumor clones.

Adjacent lung lacking atypia came from at least 2 cm beyond the tumor margin. This sequence was found in a woman aged 35 to 70 with stage I lung adenocarcinoma. This specimen consisted of normal lung tissue next to the tumor, obtained before any cancer treatment. This rearrangement joins TRBV15 to TRBJ2-1; 11 positions match TRBD2. The DNA for the CDR3 is TGTGCCACCAGCACCAGACTAGCGGGGCCCTACAATGAGCAGTTCTTC. Translating gives CATSTRLAGPYNEQFF.